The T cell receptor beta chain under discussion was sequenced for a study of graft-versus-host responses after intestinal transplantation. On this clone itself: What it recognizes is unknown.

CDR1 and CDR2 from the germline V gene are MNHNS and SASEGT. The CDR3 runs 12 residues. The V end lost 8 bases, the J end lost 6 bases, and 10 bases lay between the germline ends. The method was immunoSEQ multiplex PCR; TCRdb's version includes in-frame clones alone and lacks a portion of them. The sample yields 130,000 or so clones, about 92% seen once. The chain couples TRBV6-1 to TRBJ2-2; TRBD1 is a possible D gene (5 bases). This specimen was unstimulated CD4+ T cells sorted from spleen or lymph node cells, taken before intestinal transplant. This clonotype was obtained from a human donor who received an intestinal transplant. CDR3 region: CASAWGAGELFF. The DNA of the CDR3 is TGTGCCAGCGCATGGGGCGCCGGGGAGCTGTTTTTT.